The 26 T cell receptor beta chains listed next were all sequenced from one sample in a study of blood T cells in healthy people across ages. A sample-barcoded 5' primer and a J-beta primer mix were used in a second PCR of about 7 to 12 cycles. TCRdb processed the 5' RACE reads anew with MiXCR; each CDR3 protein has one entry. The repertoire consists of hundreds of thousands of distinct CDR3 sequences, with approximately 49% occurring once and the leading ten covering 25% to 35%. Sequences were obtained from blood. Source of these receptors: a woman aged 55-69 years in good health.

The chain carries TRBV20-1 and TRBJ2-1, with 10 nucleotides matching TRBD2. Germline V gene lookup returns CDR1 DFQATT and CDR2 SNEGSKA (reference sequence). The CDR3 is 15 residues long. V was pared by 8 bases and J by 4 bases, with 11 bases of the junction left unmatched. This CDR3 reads CSPTPSGSLYNEQFF. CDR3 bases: TGCAGTCCTACTCCTAGCGGGAGTTTGTACAATGAGCAGTTCTTC.

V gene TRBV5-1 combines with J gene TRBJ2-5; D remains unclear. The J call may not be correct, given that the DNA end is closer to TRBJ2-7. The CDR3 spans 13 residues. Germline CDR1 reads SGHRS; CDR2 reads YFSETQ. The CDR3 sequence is CASSLKSFYEQYF. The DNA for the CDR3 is TGCGCCAGCAGCCTCAAATCCTTTTACGAGCAGTACTTC.

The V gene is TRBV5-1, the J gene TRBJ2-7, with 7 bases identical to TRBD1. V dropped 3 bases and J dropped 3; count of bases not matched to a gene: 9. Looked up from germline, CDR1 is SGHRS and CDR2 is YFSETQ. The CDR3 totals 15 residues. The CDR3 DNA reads TGCGCCAGCAGCTCGTACCGGGACAGAGACTACGAGCAGTACTTC. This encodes CASSSYRDRDYEQYF.

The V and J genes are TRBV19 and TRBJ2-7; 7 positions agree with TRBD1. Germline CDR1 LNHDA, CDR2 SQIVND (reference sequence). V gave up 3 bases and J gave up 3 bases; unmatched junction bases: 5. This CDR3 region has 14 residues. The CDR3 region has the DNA TGTGCCAGTAGTATTGGGACAGCCAACTACGAGCAGTACTTC. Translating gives CASSIGTANYEQYF.

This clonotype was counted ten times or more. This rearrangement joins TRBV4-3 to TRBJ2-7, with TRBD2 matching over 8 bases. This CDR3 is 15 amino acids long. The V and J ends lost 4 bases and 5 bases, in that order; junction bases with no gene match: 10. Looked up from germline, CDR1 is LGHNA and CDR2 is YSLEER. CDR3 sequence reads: CASSRREAGADEQYF. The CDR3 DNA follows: TGCGCCAGCAGCCGCCGCGAAGCGGGAGCCGACGAGCAGTACTTC.

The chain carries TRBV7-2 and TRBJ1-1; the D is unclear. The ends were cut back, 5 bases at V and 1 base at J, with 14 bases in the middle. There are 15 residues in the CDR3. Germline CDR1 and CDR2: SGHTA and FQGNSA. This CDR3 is CASSVNAGRNTEAFF. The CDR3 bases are TGTGCCAGCAGCGTAAACGCCGGGAGGAACACTGAAGCTTTCTTT.

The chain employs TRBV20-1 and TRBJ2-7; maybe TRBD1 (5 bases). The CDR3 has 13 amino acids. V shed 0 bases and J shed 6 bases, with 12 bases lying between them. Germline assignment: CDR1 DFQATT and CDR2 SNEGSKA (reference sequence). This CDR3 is CSARDGAIGEQYF. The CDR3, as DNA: TGCAGTGCTAGAGATGGGGCTATTGGCGAGCAGTACTTC.

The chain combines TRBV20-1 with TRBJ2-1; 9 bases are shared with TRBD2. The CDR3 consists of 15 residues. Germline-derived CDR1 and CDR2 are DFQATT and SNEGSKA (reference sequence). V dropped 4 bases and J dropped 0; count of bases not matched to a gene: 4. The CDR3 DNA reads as TGCAGTGCTACCCTAGCGGGGCGCTCCTACAATGAGCAGTTCTTC. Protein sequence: CSATLAGRSYNEQFF.

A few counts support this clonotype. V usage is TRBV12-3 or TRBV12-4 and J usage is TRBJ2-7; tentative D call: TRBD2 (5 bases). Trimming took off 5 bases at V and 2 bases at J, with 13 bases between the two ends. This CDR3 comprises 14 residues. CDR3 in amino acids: CASSPRGSAYEQYF. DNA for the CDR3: TGTGCCAGCAGTCCCCGGGGTAGCGCCTACGAGCAGTACTTC.

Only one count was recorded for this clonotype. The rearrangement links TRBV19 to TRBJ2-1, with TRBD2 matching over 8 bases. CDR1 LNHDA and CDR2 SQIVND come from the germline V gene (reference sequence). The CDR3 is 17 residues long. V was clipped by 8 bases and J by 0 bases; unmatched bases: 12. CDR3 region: CASSRVAGRSSYNEQFF. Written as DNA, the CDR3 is TGTGCCAGTTCCCGCGTAGCGGGGAGAAGCTCCTACAATGAGCAGTTCTTC.

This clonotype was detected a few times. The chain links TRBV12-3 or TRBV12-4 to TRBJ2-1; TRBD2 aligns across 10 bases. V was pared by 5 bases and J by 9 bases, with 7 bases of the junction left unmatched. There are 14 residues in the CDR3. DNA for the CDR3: TGTGCCAGCAGTAGAGCGGGAGGGCCCGGTGAGCAGTTCTTC. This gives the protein CASSRAGGPGEQFF.

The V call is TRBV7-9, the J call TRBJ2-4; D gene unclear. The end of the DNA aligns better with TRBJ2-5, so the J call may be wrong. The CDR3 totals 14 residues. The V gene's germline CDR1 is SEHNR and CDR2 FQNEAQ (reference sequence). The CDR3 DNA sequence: TGTGCCAGCAGCTTAGCGGCTGCCCAAGAGACCCAGTACTTC. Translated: CASSLAAAQETQYF.

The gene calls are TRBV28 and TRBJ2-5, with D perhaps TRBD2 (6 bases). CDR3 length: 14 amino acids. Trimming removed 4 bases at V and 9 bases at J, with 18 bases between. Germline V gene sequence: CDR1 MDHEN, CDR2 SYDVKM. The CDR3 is CASSSPGGPWAQYF. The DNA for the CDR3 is TGTGCCAGCAGTTCCCCCGGAGGGCCCTGGGCCCAGTACTTC.

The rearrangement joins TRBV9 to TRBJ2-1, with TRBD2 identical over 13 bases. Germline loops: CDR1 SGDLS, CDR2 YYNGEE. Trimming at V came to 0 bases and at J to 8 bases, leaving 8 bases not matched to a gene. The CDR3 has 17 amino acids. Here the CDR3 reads CASSVGGLAGVGDEQFF. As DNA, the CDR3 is TGTGCCAGCAGCGTAGGTGGACTAGCGGGAGTTGGGGATGAGCAGTTCTTC.

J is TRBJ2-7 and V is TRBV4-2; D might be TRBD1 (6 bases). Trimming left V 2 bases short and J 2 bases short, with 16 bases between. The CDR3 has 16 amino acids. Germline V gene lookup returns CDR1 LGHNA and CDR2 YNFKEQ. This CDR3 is CASSQREDRYPYEQYF. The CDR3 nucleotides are TGTGCCAGCAGCCAAAGGGAAGACAGGTACCCCTACGAGCAGTACTTC.

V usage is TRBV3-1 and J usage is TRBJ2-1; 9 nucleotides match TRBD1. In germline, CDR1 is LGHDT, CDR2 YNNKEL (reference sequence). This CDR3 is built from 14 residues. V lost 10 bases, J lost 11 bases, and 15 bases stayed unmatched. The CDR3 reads CANEPGQGFLKQFF. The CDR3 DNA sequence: TGTGCCAACGAACCGGGACAGGGTTTCTTGAAGCAGTTCTTC.

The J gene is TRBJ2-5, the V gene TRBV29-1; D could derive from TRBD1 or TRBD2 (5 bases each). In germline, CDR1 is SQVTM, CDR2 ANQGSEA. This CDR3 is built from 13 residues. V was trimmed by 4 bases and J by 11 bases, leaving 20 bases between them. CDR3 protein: CSVVGGGHYGQYF. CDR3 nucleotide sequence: TGCAGCGTTGTGGGTGGGGGTCACTACGGGCAGTACTTC.

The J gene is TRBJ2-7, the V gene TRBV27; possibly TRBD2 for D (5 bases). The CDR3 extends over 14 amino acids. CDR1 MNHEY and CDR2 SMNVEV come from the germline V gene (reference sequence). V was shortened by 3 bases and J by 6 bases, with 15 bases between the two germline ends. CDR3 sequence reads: CASSFSGSECEQYF. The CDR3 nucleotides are TGTGCCAGCAGTTTCAGTGGGAGCGAGTGCGAGCAGTACTTC.

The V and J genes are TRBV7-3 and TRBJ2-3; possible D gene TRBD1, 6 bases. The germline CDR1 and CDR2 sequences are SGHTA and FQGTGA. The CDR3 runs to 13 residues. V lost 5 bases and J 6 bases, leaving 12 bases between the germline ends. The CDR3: CASSPRGWDTQYF. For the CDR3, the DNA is TGTGCCAGCAGCCCAAGGGGGTGGGATACGCAGTATTTT.

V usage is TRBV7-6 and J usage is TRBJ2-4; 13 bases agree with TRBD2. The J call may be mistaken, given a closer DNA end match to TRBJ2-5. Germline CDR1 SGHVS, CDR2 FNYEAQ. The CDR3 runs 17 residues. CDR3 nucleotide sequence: TGTGCCAGCAGCTTAGTTGGACTAGCGGGGGCCCAAGAGACCCAGTACTTC. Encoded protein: CASSLVGLAGAQETQYF.

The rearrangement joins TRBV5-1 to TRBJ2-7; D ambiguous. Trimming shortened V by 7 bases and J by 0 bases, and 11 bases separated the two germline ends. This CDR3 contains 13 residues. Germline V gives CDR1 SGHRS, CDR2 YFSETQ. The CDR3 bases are TGCGCCAGCTCCGGGCAGTCCTCCTACGAGCAGTACTTC. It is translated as CASSGQSSYEQYF.

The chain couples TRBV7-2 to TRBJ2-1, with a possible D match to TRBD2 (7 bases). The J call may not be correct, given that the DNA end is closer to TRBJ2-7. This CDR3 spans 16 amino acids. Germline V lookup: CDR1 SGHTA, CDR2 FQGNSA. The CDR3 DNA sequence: TGTGCCAGCAGAACACAAAGGGGGGGATCCTACAATGAGCAGTACTTC. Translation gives CASRTQRGGSYNEQYF.

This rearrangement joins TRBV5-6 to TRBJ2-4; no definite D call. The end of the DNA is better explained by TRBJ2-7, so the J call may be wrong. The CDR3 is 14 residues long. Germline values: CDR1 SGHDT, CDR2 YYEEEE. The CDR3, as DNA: TGTGCCAGCAGCTTCGGCGTGGGGATCCACGAGCAGTACTTC. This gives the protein CASSFGVGIHEQYF.

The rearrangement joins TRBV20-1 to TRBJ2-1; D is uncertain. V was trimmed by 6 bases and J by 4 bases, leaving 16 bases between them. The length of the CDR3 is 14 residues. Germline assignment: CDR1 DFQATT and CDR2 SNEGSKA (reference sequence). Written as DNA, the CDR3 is TGCAGTGCCCTCCCTGCTCTAGAATACAATGAGCAGTTCTTC. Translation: CSALPALEYNEQFF.

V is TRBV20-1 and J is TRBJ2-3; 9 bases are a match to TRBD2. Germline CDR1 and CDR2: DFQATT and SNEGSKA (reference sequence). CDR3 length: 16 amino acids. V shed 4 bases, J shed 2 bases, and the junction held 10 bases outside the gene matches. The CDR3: CSATGGASGNTDTQYF. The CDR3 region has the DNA TGCAGTGCTACGGGCGGGGCTAGCGGGAACACAGATACGCAGTATTTT.

The CDR3, as DNA: TGTGCCAGCAGCTTCAGGGGGCTAAACACCGGGGAGCTGTTTTTT. Protein: CASSFRGLNTGELFF. The gene calls are TRBV2 and TRBJ2-2; TRBD1 agrees at 8 bases. The junction had 5 bases not matched to a gene; V was cut back by 6 bases and J by 2 bases. CDR1 SNHLY and CDR2 FYNNEI come from the germline V gene. The CDR3 loop spans 15 amino acids. Variable domain in full (rest from reference TRBV2 and TRBJ2-2): EPEVTQTPSHQVTQMGQEVILRCVPISNHLYFYWYRQILGQKVEFLVSFYNNEISEKSEIFDDQFSVERPDGSNFTLKIRSTKLEDSAMYFCASSFRGLNTGELFFGEGSRLTVL.